This TCR beta chain came from a study of spatial heterogeneity in lung cancer. The trim removed 5 bases at V and 2 bases at J, leaving 9 bases unmatched. Germline V gene data show CDR1 as PRHDT and CDR2 as FYEKMQ (reference sequence). CDR3 length equals 16 residues. In its sample, this clonotype was seen a few times. Each CDR3 protein is one row after TCRdb ran MiXCR on the 5' RACE reads. Of tens of thousands of distinct CDR3 sequences detected, over 9.5% appear once; the ten largest clones hold approximately 30%. Time point: blood at routine non-recurrence follow-up after resection. V and J are TRBV13 and TRBJ2-1; 7 bases line up with TRBD1. The receptor was derived from a male donor with early-stage non-small cell lung cancer. This specimen was PBMCs, taken at follow-up. CDR3 sequence reads: CASSDPRGSPYNEQFF. The DNA of the CDR3 is TGTGCCAGCAGCGACCCCAGGGGGTCCCCCTACAATGAGCAGTTCTTC.